The rows below give T cell receptor beta chains drawn from one sample of a study of cytomegalovirus exposure and HLA in healthy donors. Profiled with immunoSEQ multiplex PCR; TCRdb holds only in-frame clones, not every one. The table lists under 150,000 clones, approximately 85% of them singletons, with under 1.5% in the top ten. Sequencing was done on a sample of PBMCs. The source is a woman aged 25 to 45 in good health and CMV-seronegative. Both conserved end residues are trimmed from each CDR3. The size of a clone is reported for some rows only, either as once, few or many, or as a class for expanded clones.

V	size	J	CDR3
TRBV19	-	TRBJ1-5	ASREGQGYSEPQH
TRBV20-1	-	TRBJ1-4	SASGREKLF
TRBV27	-	TRBJ2-3	ASSAKVPEGARTQY
TRBV5-1	-	TRBJ1-6	ASSLSGTGGSPLH
TRBV20-1	-	TRBJ1-1	SAPLNREAF
TRBV14	-	TRBJ2-3	ASSQPRGGSTDTQY
TRBV5-6	-	TRBJ2-7	ASSPGQRYEQY
TRBV5-6	-	TRBJ2-7	ASSRDRTSGAYEQY
TRBV7-8	few	TRBJ1-5	ASSLDRVSNQPQH
TRBV13	-	TRBJ2-1	ASSKYTGTGAMSSYNEQF
TRBV27	-	TRBJ1-2	ASSSGQYYGYT
TRBV9	-	TRBJ1-3	ASSVSPTQPGNTIY